A single sample gave rise to the 28 T cell receptor beta chains below, sequenced in a study of cytomegalovirus exposure and HLA in healthy donors. This PCR relied on a set of 60 Vbeta primers and 13 Jbeta primers. Here immunoSEQ multiplex PCR was the method, and the copy in TCRdb shows in-frame clones only, minus some. The data contain some 130,000 clones, around 77% of them singletons. Sequencing used PBMCs. These receptors were taken from a man aged 18 to 35 in good health and CMV-seronegative.

The chain recombines TRBV4-1 with TRBJ1-1, with D perhaps TRBD1 (6 bases). This CDR3 region has 18 residues. Germline assignment: CDR1 MGHRA and CDR2 YSYEKL. V was clipped by 4 bases and J by 2 bases, with 23 bases between them. This CDR3 reads CASSLQQGPRAENTEAFF. The CDR3 coding sequence is TGCGCCAGCAGCCTACAACAGGGCCCCCGGGCCGAAAACACTGAAGCTTTCTTT.

This sequence joins TRBV7-6 and TRBJ1-6, with 7 bases that match TRBD1. Trimming removed 5 bases from V and 0 bases from J; junction bases left unmatched: 7. CDR1 is SGHVS and CDR2 is FNYEAQ in the germline V gene. There are 17 residues in the CDR3. For the CDR3, the DNA is TGTGCCAGCAGCGCATCAGGGGGGAGCTCCTATAATTCACCCCTCCACTTT. Its protein product is CASSASGGSSYNSPLHF.

This clone was detected only a few times. The chain has TRBV27 and TRBJ1-1; 7 nucleotides line up with TRBD1. Germline lookup yields CDR1 MNHEY and CDR2 SMNVEV (reference sequence). CDR3 length equals 13 residues. V lost 2 bases, J lost 4 bases, and 1 base stayed unmatched. The CDR3 nucleotides read TGTGCCAGCAGTTTAAGGGGGCGCACTGAAGCTTTCTTT. Protein sequence: CASSLRGRTEAFF.

The J gene is TRBJ2-7, the V gene TRBV4-3; 9 nucleotides align to TRBD1. Looked up from germline, CDR1 is LGHNA and CDR2 is YSLEER. The trim removed 0 bases at V and 6 bases at J, leaving 9 bases unmatched. The CDR3 contains 16 residues. The CDR3 here is CASSQESGDRACEQYF. For the CDR3, the DNA is TGCGCCAGCAGCCAAGAAAGCGGGGACAGGGCGTGCGAGCAGTACTTC.

The CDR3 loop reads CASSRTPGGETNYGYTF. The CDR3 DNA reads TGTGCCAGCAGCCGTACCCCGGGCGGGGAAACTAACTATGGCTACACCTTC. The chain recombines TRBV25-1 with TRBJ1-2; D remains ambiguous. Germline V gene data show CDR1 as MGHDK and CDR2 as SYGVNS. The CDR3 is made up of 17 amino acids. Deletions cut 6 bases from V and 0 bases from J, with 20 bases between.

This clone was seen a handful of times. V gene TRBV6-6 combines with J gene TRBJ1-1; perhaps TRBD1 as D (5 bases). Germline values: CDR1 MNHNY, CDR2 SVGAGI (reference sequence). This CDR3 contains 13 residues. Trimming stripped 2 bases from V and 4 bases from J, with 8 bases between. DNA of the CDR3: TGTGCCAGCAGTTACAGGGGTGGCACTGAAGCTTTCTTT. Residues: CASSYRGGTEAFF.

The J gene is TRBJ1-2, the V gene TRBV30; D gene ambiguous. Germline values: CDR1 GTSNPN, CDR2 SVGIG (reference sequence). The germline V and J ends were trimmed by 2 bases and 5 bases, with 9 bases remaining between them. The CDR3 covers 12 residues. CDR3 in DNA: TGTGCCTGGAGTTTCCAGTCTTATGGCTACACCTTC. Protein sequence: CAWSFQSYGYTF.

This clone was seen once. The V and J genes are TRBV18 and TRBJ2-1; TRBD2 matches at 11 bases. The junction had 2 bases not matched to a gene; V was cut back by 2 bases and J by 5 bases. Looked up from germline, CDR1 is KGHSH and CDR2 is LQKENI. The CDR3 totals 15 residues. For the CDR3, the DNA is TGTGCCAGCTCACCAATTAGCGGGGGGGACAATGAGCAGTTCTTC. Translated, it gives CASSPISGGDNEQFF.

The genes are TRBV4-2 and TRBJ1-1, with 11 bases lining up with TRBD1. From germline, CDR1 is LGHNA and CDR2 YNFKEQ. The length of the CDR3 is 19 residues. V trimming: 3 bases; J trimming: 0 bases; junction bases outside the gene matches: 12. DNA of the CDR3: TGTGCCAGCAGCCACGGGATGGGACAGGGGGGCCCCATGAACACTGAAGCTTTCTTT. This gives the protein CASSHGMGQGGPMNTEAFF.

The V call is TRBV12-5, the J call TRBJ1-1, with D possibly TRBD1 on 5 matching bases. Germline V gene lookup returns CDR1 LGHNT and CDR2 FRNRAP. This CDR3 region has 13 residues. V was clipped by 4 bases and J by 1 base, with 7 bases between them. The CDR3 nucleotides read TGTGCTAGTGGTTCCGGGGGGAACACTGAAGCTTTCTTT. Amino acids: CASGSGGNTEAFF.

The chain uses TRBV7-2 and TRBJ1-2; 7 bases agree with TRBD1. V lost 1 base to trimming and J lost 4 bases; unmatched junction nucleotides: 6. The CDR3 length is 15 residues. From germline, CDR1 is SGHTA and CDR2 FQGNSA. Written as DNA, the CDR3 is TGTGCCAGCAGCTTAGTTCCGGGACAGCCCTATGGCTACACCTTC. Its protein is CASSLVPGQPYGYTF.

The V and J genes are TRBV7-9 and TRBJ2-5, with D unclear. Trimming removed 5 bases from V and 2 bases from J, with 9 bases in between. Germline V CDR1 and CDR2: SEHNR, FQNEAQ (reference sequence). This CDR3 contains 13 residues. CDR3 bases: TGTGCCAGCAGCCTAACTGCTCAAGAGACCCAGTACTTC. Its translation is CASSLTAQETQYF.

The V call is TRBV6-5, the J call TRBJ2-1; tentative D call: TRBD2 (7 bases). CDR1 and CDR2 from the germline V gene are MNHEY and SVGAGI. The CDR3 consists of 12 residues. The V and J ends lost 8 bases and 6 bases respectively, with 11 bases between them. This CDR3 reads CASGGAGNEQFF. CDR3 bases: TGTGCCAGCGGGGGGGCCGGCAATGAGCAGTTCTTC.

The rearrangement joins TRBV30 to TRBJ1-5, with a weak D call TRBD1 (5 bases). V was cut by 2 bases and J by 1 base, with 6 bases left in between. The CDR3 loop spans 13 amino acids. The germline gives CDR1 GTSNPN, CDR2 SVGIG (reference sequence). CDR3 sequence: CAWSKGSNQPQHF. The CDR3 coding sequence is TGTGCCTGGAGTAAGGGGAGCAATCAGCCCCAGCATTTT. The variable domain in full, with the rest retrieved from reference TRBV30 and TRBJ1-5, is SQTIHQWPATLVQPVGSPLSLECTVEGTSNPNLYWYRQAAGRGLQLLFYSVGIGQISSEVPQNLSASRPQDRQFILSSKKLLLSDSGFYLCAWSKGSNQPQHFGDGTRLSIL.

The genes are TRBV7-8 and TRBJ1-5; TRBD1 matches at 7 bases. CDR1 and CDR2 from the germline V gene are SGHVS and FQNEAQ. V dropped 3 bases and J dropped 6; count of bases not matched to a gene: 2. This CDR3 is 13 amino acids long. The CDR3 spells CASSLPGGQPQHF. CDR3 nucleotides: TGTGCCAGCAGCTTGCCAGGGGGTCAGCCCCAGCATTTT.

The CDR3 reads CASSLLSGQDNEKLFF. CDR3 nucleotide sequence: TGTGCCAGCAGCTTATTGTCGGGACAGGATAATGAAAAACTGTTTTTT. The rearrangement joins TRBV7-9 to TRBJ1-4; 8 bases are a match to TRBD1. The CDR3 is 16 amino acids. Germline CDR1 and CDR2: SEHNR and FQNEAQ (reference sequence). The junction had 6 bases not matched to a gene; V was cut back by 2 bases and J by 4 bases.

This clone was seen just once. The gene calls are TRBV7-9 and TRBJ2-3, with D possibly matching TRBD2 (7 bases). Trimming left V 3 bases short and J 2 bases short, with 12 bases between. The CDR3 runs 15 residues. Germline V gene data show CDR1 as SEHNR and CDR2 as FQNEAQ (reference sequence). CDR3 DNA: TGTGCCAGCAGCTTGCAGGGGACTACCACAGATACGCAGTATTTT. Translated: CASSLQGTTTDTQYF.

This clone appeared a few times. V and J are TRBV6-5 and TRBJ1-5; weak D call: TRBD1 (5 bases). The CDR3 totals 14 residues. The germline CDR1 and CDR2 sequences are MNHEY and SVGAGI. Trimming removed 6 bases at V and 3 bases at J, with 12 bases between. This CDR3 is CASSPIGVNQPQHF. DNA for the CDR3: TGTGCCAGCAGCCCAATAGGGGTCAATCAGCCCCAGCATTTT.

The gene calls are TRBV7-9 and TRBJ2-7, with 8 bases matching TRBD2. The CDR3 totals 15 residues. V dropped 1 base and J dropped 4; count of bases not matched to a gene: 6. Germline lookup yields CDR1 SEHNR and CDR2 FQNEAQ (reference sequence). CDR3 region: CASSLDRGLVYEQYF. Written as DNA, the CDR3 is TGTGCCAGCAGCTTAGATCGGGGACTAGTATACGAGCAGTACTTC.

The rearrangement joins TRBV4-3 to TRBJ2-5, with 8 nucleotides matching TRBD1. CDR1 LGHNA and CDR2 YSLEER come from the germline V gene. The CDR3 has 16 residues. With 0 bases clipped from V and 5 bases from J, the junction kept 8 bases outside the gene matches. CDR3 sequence: CASSQDAGQGWETQYF. The CDR3 coding sequence is TGCGCCAGCAGCCAAGATGCCGGACAGGGATGGGAGACCCAGTACTTC.

The chain employs TRBV2 and TRBJ1-1; 9 bases agree with TRBD1. The CDR3 covers 14 residues. Looked up from germline, CDR1 is SNHLY and CDR2 is FYNNEI. V was clipped by 11 bases and J by 3 bases; unmatched bases: 10. CDR3 region: CASSLGQGYTEAFF. CDR3 nucleotide sequence: TGTGCCTCCTCGCTGGGACAGGGCTACACTGAAGCTTTCTTT.

V usage is TRBV2 and J usage is TRBJ1-5, with no clear D. The CDR3 is 12 amino acids. V gave up 6 bases and J gave up 6 bases, with 9 bases separating them. Germline V gene sequence: CDR1 SNHLY, CDR2 FYNNEI. CDR3 residues: CASRIEAQPQHF. The DNA for the CDR3 is TGTGCCAGCAGGATCGAGGCTCAGCCCCAGCATTTT.

V usage is TRBV27 and J usage is TRBJ2-5; 10 bases are a match to TRBD1. Trimming at V came to 5 bases and at J to 7 bases, leaving 7 bases not matched to a gene. Looked up from germline, CDR1 is MNHEY and CDR2 is SMNVEV (reference sequence). This CDR3 region has 14 residues. Here the CDR3 reads CASSQPGQGRTQYF. DNA of the CDR3: TGTGCCAGCAGTCAACCGGGACAGGGGAGGACCCAGTACTTC.

The J gene is TRBJ1-4, the V gene TRBV18, with a tentative D call TRBD1 (6 bases). The ends were cut back, 3 bases at V and 7 bases at J, with 12 bases in the middle. This CDR3 comprises 14 residues. Germline V gene data show CDR1 as KGHSH and CDR2 as LQKENI. As DNA, the CDR3 is TGTGCCAGCTCACCGGACAGATGGTTTGAAAAACTGTTTTTT. Translating gives CASSPDRWFEKLFF.

The chain carries TRBV11-2 and TRBJ1-5, with D uncertain. This CDR3 has 13 residues. V was pared by 0 bases and J by 4 bases, with 4 bases between. The germline V gene has CDR1 SGHAT and CDR2 FQNNGV. The CDR3 spells CASSLDHNQPQHF. CDR3 nucleotide sequence: TGTGCCAGCAGCTTAGATCATAATCAGCCCCAGCATTTT.

This clone appeared a single time. The chain has TRBV18 and TRBJ1-6; TRBD1 might be the D (6 bases). V shed 3 bases and J shed 7 bases, with 13 bases lying between them. This CDR3 spans 15 amino acids. CDR1 is KGHSH and CDR2 is LQKENI in the germline V gene. For the CDR3, the DNA is TGTGCCAGCTCACCGCCCTCGGACAGAAATTCACCCCTCCACTTT. This sequence encodes CASSPPSDRNSPLHF.

The rearrangement links TRBV5-1 to TRBJ2-3; 8 bases align to TRBD2. After removal of 3 bases from V and 4 bases from J, the junction contained 4 bases not matched to a gene. CDR3 size: 14 residues. Germline assignment: CDR1 SGHRS and CDR2 YFSETQ. CDR3 sequence (DNA): TGCGCCAGCAGCTATAGCGGGGACTCAGATACGCAGTATTTT. Its protein is CASSYSGDSDTQYF.

Written as DNA, the CDR3 is TGTGCCTGGAGCAGGGTGCGCCACACTGAAGCTTTCTTT. Its protein is CAWSRVRHTEAFF. The rearrangement uses TRBV30 and TRBJ1-1; maybe TRBD1 (5 bases). Per the germline V gene, CDR1 is GTSNPN and CDR2 is SVGIG (reference sequence). This CDR3 has 13 residues. The germline V and J ends were trimmed by 3 bases and 3 bases, with 11 bases remaining between them.